Shown below are 21 T cell receptor beta chains from a single sample sequenced in a study of T cell repertoires in cytomegalovirus infection. TCRdb re-called the reads with MiXCR, one entry per CDR3 protein. The sample holds around 280,000 distinct CDR3 sequences; about 9.2% are singletons and the top ten take around 2.4%. Sequenced input: PBMCs. Receptors originate from a human donor in good health (CMV status not recorded). Some clones in this sample may be carry-over from other donors' samples.

This clonotype was seen repeatedly, ten times or more. The J gene is TRBJ2-1, the V gene TRBV4-1, with D perhaps assigned TRBD1 or TRBD2 (5 bases each). The V and J ends lost 1 base and 2 bases respectively, with 9 bases between them. Looked up from germline, CDR1 is MGHRA and CDR2 is YSYEKL. The CDR3 has 15 residues. The CDR3 bases are TGCGCCAGCAGCCAAGGAGGGACCCCCTACAATGAGCAGTTCTTC. Translating it yields CASSQGGTPYNEQFF.

The chain combines TRBV7-9 with TRBJ1-2; unclear D gene. The CDR3 length is 12 residues. Germline V gives CDR1 SEHNR, CDR2 FQNEAQ (reference sequence). The V and J ends lost 5 bases and 8 bases respectively, with 12 bases between them. As DNA, the CDR3 is TGTGCCAGCAGCCCATCAAAGGGCGGCTACACCTTC. This encodes CASSPSKGGYTF.

There are a few counts of this clonotype. V gene TRBV29-1 combines with J gene TRBJ1-2; 7 bases are shared with TRBD1. Trimming cost V 5 bases and J 4 bases; bases outside gene matches: 4. CDR1 and CDR2 from the germline V gene are SQVTM and ANQGSEA. This CDR3 spans 12 amino acids. The CDR3 is CSVLGTVYGYTF. The CDR3 DNA sequence: TGCAGCGTTCTCGGGACAGTCTATGGCTACACCTTC.

Many counts were recorded for this clonotype. The chain recombines TRBV6-5 with TRBJ1-1, with a tentative D call TRBD1 (5 bases). Germline assignment: CDR1 MNHEY and CDR2 SVGAGI. The ends were cut back, 6 bases at V and 7 bases at J, with 18 bases in the middle. The CDR3 runs 14 residues. CDR3 nucleotides: TGTGCCAGCAGCCGAACTCGGGAGGGGAGTGAAGCTTTCTTT. It specifies CASSRTREGSEAFF.

This clonotype appeared many times. The gene calls are TRBV5-5 and TRBJ2-2, with D unresolved. Trimming pared 5 bases from V and 0 bases from J, leaving 8 bases between. Germline V gene data show CDR1 as SGHKS and CDR2 as YYEKEE (reference sequence). The CDR3 length is 14 residues. The CDR3 region is CASSSTSNTGELFF. The CDR3 DNA sequence: TGTGCCAGCAGTTCAACTTCGAACACCGGGGAGCTGTTTTTT.

This clonotype was seen at least ten times. CDR3 loop: CASSLGAGAPYNEQFF. The CDR3 DNA sequence: TGTGCCAGCAGTTTAGGGGCGGGGGCACCCTACAATGAGCAGTTCTTC. The chain carries TRBV12-3 or TRBV12-4 and TRBJ2-1; tentative D call: TRBD2 (7 bases). V lost 1 base to trimming and J lost 2 bases, with 12 bases between them. This CDR3 contains 16 residues.

This clonotype came up many times. A junction end diverges from the germline sequence, so it may reflect a read error. The V gene is TRBV20-1, the J gene TRBJ2-1; D unclear. Germline V gene lookup returns CDR1 DFQATT and CDR2 SNEGSKA (reference sequence). This CDR3 spans 10 amino acids. The chain's CDR3 is CSASIGRLVF. The CDR3 region has the DNA TGCAGTGCCTCGATAGGTCGGTTAGTGTTC.

The rearrangement links TRBV7-9 to TRBJ2-1; no reliable D call. Germline V CDR1 and CDR2: SEHNR, FQNEAQ (reference sequence). This CDR3 comprises 14 residues. V lost 3 bases to trimming and J lost 5 bases, with 11 bases between them. The CDR3 spells CASSFLPGHNEQFF. DNA of the CDR3: TGTGCCAGCAGCTTTTTACCCGGACACAATGAGCAGTTCTTC.

Of note for this clonotype: With a much larger clone just one base away, this may be a read error. The chain has TRBV29-1 and TRBJ2-2; weak D call: TRBD1 (6 bases). Germline values: CDR1 SQVTM, CDR2 ANQGSEA. This CDR3 is built from 14 residues. This CDR3 is CSVEGAARTGELYF. The DNA of the CDR3 is TGCAGCGTTGAGGGGGCGGCCCGCACCGGGGAGCTGTATTTT.

This clonotype was recorded a few times. This chain links TRBV5-5 with TRBJ2-2; 12 nucleotides line up with TRBD2. Germline lookup yields CDR1 SGHKS and CDR2 YYEKEE (reference sequence). CDR3 length: 17 amino acids. Trimming at V came to 1 base and at J to 5 bases, leaving 6 bases not matched to a gene. The CDR3, as DNA: TGTGCCAGCAGCTTGCTAGGTGGGACTAGCGGGACCGGGGAGCTGTTTTTT. This codes for CASSLLGGTSGTGELFF.

Many counts were recorded for this clonotype. The chain links TRBV27 to TRBJ2-3; 8 nucleotides align to TRBD2. J gave up 0 bases and V 7 bases, and 9 bases lay outside the gene matches. The CDR3 spans 16 residues. From germline, CDR1 is MNHEY and CDR2 SMNVEV (reference sequence). CDR3 DNA sequence: TGTGCCAGCATCGCGGGGGGCCAAGGGAGCACAGATACGCAGTATTTT. It translates to CASIAGGQGSTDTQYF.

The rearrangement links TRBV2 to TRBJ2-7; D not resolved. The CDR3 has 10 amino acids. V lost 8 bases and J lost 0, with 2 bases in between. Germline V gene sequence: CDR1 SNHLY, CDR2 FYNNEI. CDR3 coding DNA: TGTGCCAGCCGCTCCTACGAGCAGTACTTC. This gives the protein CASRSYEQYF.

The genes are TRBV20-1 and TRBJ2-5, with no clear D. This CDR3 has 16 residues. Trimming left V 2 bases short and J 0 bases short, with 16 bases between. The germline gives CDR1 DFQATT, CDR2 SNEGSKA (reference sequence). The CDR3 reads CSARPAGLKYQETQYF. The CDR3 nucleotides read TGCAGTGCTAGACCCGCCGGGCTCAAGTACCAAGAGACCCAGTACTTC.

This rearrangement joins TRBV2 to TRBJ2-5; D not resolved. The V end lost 1 base, the J end lost 7 bases, and 7 bases lay between the germline ends. The CDR3 is made up of 12 amino acids. Germline CDR1 and CDR2: SNHLY and FYNNEI. CDR3 amino acids: CASSEGTGTQYF. The CDR3 DNA sequence: TGTGCCAGCAGTGAAGGGACCGGGACCCAGTACTTC.

There are many counts of this clonotype. The chain carries TRBV11-3 and TRBJ2-3; 7 nucleotides align to TRBD1. V was clipped by 3 bases and J by 4 bases; unmatched bases: 1. The germline CDR1 and CDR2 sequences are SGHNT and YENEEA. The CDR3 length is 13 residues. The CDR3 is CASSFGTADTQYF. CDR3 DNA sequence: TGTGCCAGCAGCTTCGGGACAGCAGATACGCAGTATTTT.

The chain links TRBV2 to TRBJ2-7, with no clear D. The CDR3 has 12 amino acids. The V gene's germline CDR1 is SNHLY and CDR2 FYNNEI. The germline V and J ends were trimmed by 6 bases and 4 bases, with 10 bases remaining between them. The CDR3 loop reads CASSWLTYEQYF. CDR3 in DNA: TGTGCCAGCAGCTGGCTGACATACGAGCAGTACTTC.

This clonotype was observed at least ten times. This sequence joins TRBV20-1 and TRBJ2-5; TRBD1 is a possible D gene (5 bases). V gave up 3 bases and J gave up 4 bases, with 15 bases separating them. Germline V gives CDR1 DFQATT, CDR2 SNEGSKA (reference sequence). This CDR3 is 14 amino acids long. DNA for the CDR3: TGCAGTGCTAGCGTTAGGCAGGGATCAGAGACCCAGTACTTC. Protein sequence: CSASVRQGSETQYF.

This clonotype has at least ten counts. CDR3: CSVGPGVSPGELFF. The CDR3 coding sequence is TGCAGCGTTGGTCCAGGGGTGTCCCCCGGGGAGCTGTTTTTT. This chain uses TRBV29-1 with TRBJ2-2; D is possibly TRBD1 (6 bases). The length of the CDR3 is 14 residues. V shed 4 bases and J shed 6 bases, with 15 bases lying between them. Germline-derived CDR1 and CDR2 are SQVTM and ANQGSEA.

This clonotype has ten or more counts. The chain couples TRBV20-1 to TRBJ1-5; 8 bases map to TRBD1. Germline CDR1 DFQATT, CDR2 SNEGSKA (reference sequence). The J segment lost 0 bases and the V segment lost 7 bases, leaving 8 bases of the junction unmatched. CDR3 length equals 15 residues. DNA for the CDR3: TGCAGTGTTACTCAGGGGGCCGATAGCAATCAGCCCCAGCATTTT. This encodes CSVTQGADSNQPQHF.

The table lists this clonotype with many counts. The chain couples TRBV6-1 to TRBJ2-1; 7 positions match TRBD1. V gave up 5 bases and J gave up 4 bases; unmatched junction bases: 5. Germline assignment: CDR1 MNHNS and CDR2 SASEGT. This CDR3 region has 14 residues. Here the CDR3 reads CASSPGTEYNEQFF. CDR3 DNA: TGTGCCAGCAGTCCCGGGACAGAGTACAATGAGCAGTTCTTC.

This clonotype appeared many times. This chain joins TRBV4-3 and TRBJ2-3, with D maybe TRBD2 (6 bases). The CDR3 is made up of 15 amino acids. V lost 6 bases, J lost 6 bases, and 19 bases lay in between. Looked up from germline, CDR1 is LGHNA and CDR2 is YSLEER. CDR3 protein: CASSPTRKDYDTQYF. Written as DNA, the CDR3 is TGCGCCAGCAGTCCCACTAGGAAGGACTACGATACGCAGTATTTT.